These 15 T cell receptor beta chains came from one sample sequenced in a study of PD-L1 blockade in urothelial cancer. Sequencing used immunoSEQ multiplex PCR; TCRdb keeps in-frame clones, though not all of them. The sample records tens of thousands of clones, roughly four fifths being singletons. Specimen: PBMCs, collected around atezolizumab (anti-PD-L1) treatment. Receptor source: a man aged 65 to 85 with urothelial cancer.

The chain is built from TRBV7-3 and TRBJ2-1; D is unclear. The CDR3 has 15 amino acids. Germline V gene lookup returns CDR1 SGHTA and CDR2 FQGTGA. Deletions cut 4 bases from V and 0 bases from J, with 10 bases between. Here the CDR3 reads CASSSSLSSYNEQFF. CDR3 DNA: TGTGCCAGCAGCTCCTCCTTGAGCTCCTACAATGAGCAGTTCTTC.

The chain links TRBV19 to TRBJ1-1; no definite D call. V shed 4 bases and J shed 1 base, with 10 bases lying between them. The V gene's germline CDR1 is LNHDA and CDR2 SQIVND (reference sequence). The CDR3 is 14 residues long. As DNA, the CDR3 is TGTGCCAGTAGTAGGAGTTTTTCGAACACTGAAGCTTTCTTT. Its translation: CASSRSFSNTEAFF.

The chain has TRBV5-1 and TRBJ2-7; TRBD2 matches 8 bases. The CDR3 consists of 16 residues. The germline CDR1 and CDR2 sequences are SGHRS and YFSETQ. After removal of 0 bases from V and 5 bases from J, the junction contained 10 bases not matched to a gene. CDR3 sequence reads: CASSLGQRGRADEQYF. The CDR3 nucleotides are TGCGCCAGCAGCTTGGGGCAGCGGGGGAGGGCCGACGAGCAGTACTTC.

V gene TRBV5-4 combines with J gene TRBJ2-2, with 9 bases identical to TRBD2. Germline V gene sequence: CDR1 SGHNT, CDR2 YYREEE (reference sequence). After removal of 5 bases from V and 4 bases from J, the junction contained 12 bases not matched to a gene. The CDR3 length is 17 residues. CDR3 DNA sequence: TGTGCCAGCAGTAGCGGGAGCCCCGTGAAGGGCACCGGGGAGCTGTTTTTT. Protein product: CASSSGSPVKGTGELFF.

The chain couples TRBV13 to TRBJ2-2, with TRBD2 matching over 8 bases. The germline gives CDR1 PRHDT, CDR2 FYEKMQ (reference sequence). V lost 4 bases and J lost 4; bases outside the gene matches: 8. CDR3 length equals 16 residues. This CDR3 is CASSSTGAGGTGELFF. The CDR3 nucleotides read TGTGCCAGCAGCTCCACGGGGGCGGGGGGCACCGGGGAGCTGTTTTTT.

The CDR3 sequence: CASSGTSGRRVSTYEQYF. The CDR3 DNA is TGTGCCAGTAGTGGGACTAGCGGGAGGCGAGTCAGCACCTACGAGCAGTACTTC. This chain joins TRBV19 and TRBJ2-7, with TRBD2 matching 15 bases. Losses at the gene ends were 5 bases for V and 2 bases for J; bases not matched to a gene: 10. The germline gives CDR1 LNHDA, CDR2 SQIVND (reference sequence). The CDR3 length is 18 residues.

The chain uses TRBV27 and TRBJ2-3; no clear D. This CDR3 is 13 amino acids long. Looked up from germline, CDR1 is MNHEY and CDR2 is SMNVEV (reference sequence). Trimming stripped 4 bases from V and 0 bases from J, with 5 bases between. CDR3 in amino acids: CASSWASTDTQYF. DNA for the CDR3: TGTGCCAGCAGTTGGGCTAGCACAGATACGCAGTATTTT.

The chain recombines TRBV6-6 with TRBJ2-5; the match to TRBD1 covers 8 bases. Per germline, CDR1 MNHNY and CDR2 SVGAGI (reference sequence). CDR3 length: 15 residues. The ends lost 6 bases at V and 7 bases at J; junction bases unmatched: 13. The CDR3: CASRDRDRIFGTQYF. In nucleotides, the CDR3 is TGTGCCAGCAGGGACCGGGACAGGATATTTGGGACCCAGTACTTC.

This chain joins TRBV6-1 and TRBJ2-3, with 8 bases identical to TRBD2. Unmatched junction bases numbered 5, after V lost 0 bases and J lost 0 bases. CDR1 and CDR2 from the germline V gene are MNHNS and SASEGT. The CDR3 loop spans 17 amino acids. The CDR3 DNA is TGTGCCAGCAGTGAAGCTCAACTAGCGGAGAGCACAGATACGCAGTATTTT. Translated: CASSEAQLAESTDTQYF.

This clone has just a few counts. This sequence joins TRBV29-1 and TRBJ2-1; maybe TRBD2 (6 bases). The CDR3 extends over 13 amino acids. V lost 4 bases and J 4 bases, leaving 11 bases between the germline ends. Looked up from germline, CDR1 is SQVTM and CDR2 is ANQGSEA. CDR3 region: CSVARTIYNEQFF. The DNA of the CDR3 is TGCAGCGTTGCCCGGACTATTTACAATGAGCAGTTCTTC.

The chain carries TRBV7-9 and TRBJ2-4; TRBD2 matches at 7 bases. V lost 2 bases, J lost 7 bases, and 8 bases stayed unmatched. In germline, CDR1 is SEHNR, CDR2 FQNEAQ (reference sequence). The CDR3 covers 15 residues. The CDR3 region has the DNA TGTGCCAGCAGCTTAAGTCCTAGCGGATCCAACATTCAGTACTTC. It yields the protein CASSLSPSGSNIQYF.

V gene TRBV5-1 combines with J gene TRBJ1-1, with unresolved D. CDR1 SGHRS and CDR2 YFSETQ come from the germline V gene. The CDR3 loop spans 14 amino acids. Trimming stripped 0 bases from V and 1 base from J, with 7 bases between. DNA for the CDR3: TGCGCCAGCAGCTTGGCCTTTAGGAACACTGAAGCTTTCTTT. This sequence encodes CASSLAFRNTEAFF.

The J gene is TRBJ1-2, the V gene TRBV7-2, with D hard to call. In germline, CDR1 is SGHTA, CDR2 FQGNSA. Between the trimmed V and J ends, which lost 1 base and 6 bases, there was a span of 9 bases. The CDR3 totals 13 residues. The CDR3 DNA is TGTGCCAGCAGCTTAGTCCCGCGAGATGGCTACACCTTC. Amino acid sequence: CASSLVPRDGYTF.

CDR3 sequence: CASSENPRQGNQPQHF. For the CDR3, the DNA is TGCGCCAGCAGTGAGAATCCGCGACAGGGAAATCAGCCCCAGCATTTT. J is TRBJ1-5 and V is TRBV10-2; 7 nucleotides line up with TRBD1. The germline V gene encodes CDR1 WSHSY and CDR2 SAAADI. This CDR3 comprises 16 residues. J lost 4 bases, V lost 2 bases, and 8 bases had no gene match.

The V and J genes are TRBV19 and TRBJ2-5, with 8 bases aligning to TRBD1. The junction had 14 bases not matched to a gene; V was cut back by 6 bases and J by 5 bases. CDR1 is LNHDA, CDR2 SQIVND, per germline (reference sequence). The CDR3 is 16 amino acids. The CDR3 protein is CASSQLFQGARETQYF. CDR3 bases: TGTGCCAGTAGCCAATTGTTCCAGGGGGCCCGCGAGACCCAGTACTTC.